These T cell receptor beta chains were read from a single sample in a study of T cells in Graves' hyperthyroidism and ophthalmopathy. Each CDR3 protein gets one entry after TCRdb re-called the multiplex PCR reads with MiXCR. Here the sample spans 640,000 or so distinct CDR3 sequences, roughly 14% being singletons. The sample was blood. The source of these receptors is a woman aged 35 to 49 with Graves' ophthalmopathy. CDR3s include the opening cysteine and the closing phenylalanine or tryptophan. D genes are given only for firm matches. The listing skips clone size in some rows; elsewhere it reads once, few, many or a size class.

DNA,CDR3,J,size,D,V
TGTGCCAGCAGTTACGGGTTACCCGTAGCTTCGGGAAACACCATATATTTT,CASSYGLPVASGNTIYF,TRBJ1-3,few,NA,TRBV6-5
TGCGCCAGCCGACAGGGGGTAGAAGAGACCCAGTACTTC,CASRQGVEETQYF,TRBJ2-5,many,TRBD1,TRBV10-2
TGTGCCAGCAGTATCAGCGGAGGGATTCAAGAGACCCAGTGCTTC,CASSISGGIQETQCF,TRBJ2-5,many,NA,TRBV6-1
TGTGCCAGCAGTCCGGTGCGGAGGGCCGGGGAGCTGTTTTTT,CASSPVRRAGELFF,TRBJ2-2,many,NA,TRBV12-3/TRBV12-4
TGTGCCAGCAGCGTAGGTTTGCAGACCGGGGAGCTGTTTTTT,CASSVGLQTGELFF,TRBJ2-2,many,NA,TRBV9
TGTGCCAGCAGGCTTCAAAGTGAGAACACTGAAGCTTTCTTT,CASRLQSENTEAFF,TRBJ1-1,many,NA,TRBV6-5
TGTGCCAGCAGTGCGGGGGCGAGCCAGCCCCAGCATTTT,CASSAGASQPQHF,TRBJ1-5,many,NA,TRBV2
TGCAGTGCTAGGGACGGACTAGCGGGCTCCCAAGAGACCCAGTACTTC,CSARDGLAGSQETQYF,TRBJ2-5,few,TRBD2,TRBV20-1
TGTGCCAGCAGCTTAGGGGGACGACCCTCTGGAAACACCATATATTTT,CASSLGGRPSGNTIYF,TRBJ1-3,few,NA,TRBV11-2
TGCAGCGTTGAATTTCAGGACAGGAGCTCCTACGAGCAGTACTTC,CSVEFQDRSSYEQYF,TRBJ2-7,few,TRBD1,TRBV29-1
TGTGCCAGCAGCTTAGGGACAGGGGTATGGACCGGGGAGCTGTTTTTT,CASSLGTGVWTGELFF,TRBJ2-2,NA,TRBD1,TRBV12-3/TRBV12-4
TGCGCCAGCAGCCCCGACCCGGGACAGCGCTCCTACGAGCAGTACTTC,CASSPDPGQRSYEQYF,TRBJ2-7,NA,TRBD1,TRBV5-1
TGTGCCAGCAGTACGGCCGGAGGGCAGACGAACACTGAAGCTTTCTTT,CASSTAGGQTNTEAFF,TRBJ1-1,many,NA,TRBV6-2/TRBV6-3
TGCAGCGTTAACCCCGGGACTTCAAACGAGCAGTACTTC,CSVNPGTSNEQYF,TRBJ2-7,NA,NA,TRBV29-1
TGCAGTGCTAGAGATATGAGCTCTGGAAACACCATATATTTT,CSARDMSSGNTIYF,TRBJ1-3,few,NA,TRBV20-1
TGTGCCAGCAGTTGGCGTGGGGAAACTGAAGCTTTCTTT,CASSWRGETEAFF,TRBJ1-1,NA,NA,TRBV6-5
TGTGCCACTCGGTCCATGAACACTGAAGCTTTCTTT,CATRSMNTEAFF,TRBJ1-1,NA,NA,TRBV15
TGTGCCAGCAGCCCGGGACCGCCAGAGACCCAGTACTTC,CASSPGPPETQYF,TRBJ2-5,many,NA,TRBV7-9
TGTGCCAGCACCCCCCGTGGGGGGCGAGAGACCCAGTACTTC,CASTPRGGRETQYF,TRBJ2-5,many,NA,TRBV28
TGCGCCAGCAGCCAAGCGGGGGCAGGTGGAAACACCATATATTTT,CASSQAGAGGNTIYF,TRBJ1-3,NA,NA,TRBV4-3
TGCAGCGTTGCGGGCACCCTGAAGGAGCCCCAGCATTTT,CSVAGTLKEPQHF,TRBJ1-5,many,NA,TRBV29-1
TGTGCCAGCAGCTTATTACAGACTACGGAGACCCAGTACTTC,CASSLLQTTETQYF,TRBJ2-5,many,NA,TRBV7-9
TGTGCCAGCAGTTCCACCGGGACGACCCTAGAGACCCAGTACTTC,CASSSTGTTLETQYF,TRBJ2-5,once,NA,TRBV28
TGTGCTAGTGGTTTGGTCCTAGCGGGAGATAACTACGAGCAGTACTTC,CASGLVLAGDNYEQYF,TRBJ2-7,many,TRBD2,TRBV12-5
TGTGCTAGTGGTTTGGTGATACAAATGAACACTGAAGCTTTCTTT,CASGLVIQMNTEAFF,TRBJ1-1,few,NA,TRBV12-5
TGTGCCAGCAGTTTAGCGGACACGTACAGCTCTGGAAACACCATATATTTT,CASSLADTYSSGNTIYF,TRBJ1-3,many,NA,TRBV12-3/TRBV12-4
TGTGCCTGGAGCGGGACCGGGACAGTTGTCGAGCAGTACTTC,CAWSGTGTVVEQYF,TRBJ2-7,NA,TRBD1,TRBV30
TGCAGTGCGAATAGCGGCTCTGGGGCCAACGTCCTGACTTTC,CSANSGSGANVLTF,TRBJ2-6,many,NA,TRBV20-1
TGTGCCAGCAGTTTATGGGGGACAGGGCGGTCGGAGCAGTACTTC,CASSLWGTGRSEQYF,TRBJ2-7,NA,TRBD1,TRBV28
TGCAGTGCTAGAAACGCAGGGGGGAACTATGGCTACACCTTC,CSARNAGGNYGYTF,TRBJ1-2,many,TRBD1,TRBV20-1
TGTGCCTGGAGTGTTGTGGGGTTCTATGGCTACACCTTC,CAWSVVGFYGYTF,TRBJ1-2,few,NA,TRBV30
TGTGCCAGCAGTTGGGGGGGAGAGCAGTACTTC,CASSWGGEQYF,TRBJ2-7,many,TRBD2,TRBV27
TGTGCCAGCTCACTCTTGGACTATGCTTACGAGCAGTACTTC,CASSLLDYAYEQYF,TRBJ2-7,NA,NA,TRBV18
TGTGCCAGCTCACCCCAGGACGGAGACTATGGCTACACCTTC,CASSPQDGDYGYTF,TRBJ1-2,NA,NA,TRBV18